The clone carrying this T cell receptor beta chain has more than one count but fewer than ten. Its antigen remains unidentified. This sample stems from a study of CD8 T cells in ankylosing spondylitis. Study outcomes and limitations: Apparently characteristic of ankylosing spondylitis blood was a TCR beta motif (under ten highly homologous variants). Earlier reports found some motif variants in synovial fluid and blood in reactive arthritis. Matched synovial fluid from ankylosing spondylitis patients was reported to be enriched for disease-linked clones.

V lost 5 bases to trimming and J lost 4 bases; unmatched junction nucleotides: 4. CDR1 and CDR2 from the germline V gene are MDHEN and SYDVKM. This CDR3 is built from 16 residues. Quantitative 5'-RACE was performed with molecular barcodes, and it yielded the TCR beta libraries. TCRdb re-analysed the 5' RACE reads in MiXCR, keeping a single row per CDR3 protein. The data hold about 130,000 distinct CDR3 sequences, with under 20% observed a single time. The chain combines TRBV28 with TRBJ2-2; TRBD2 matches 13 bases. The origin of this receptor is a male donor with ankylosing spondylitis. What was sequenced was blood, either unsorted or a sorted T cell fraction (not recorded which). CDR3 in DNA: TGTGCCAGCAGTGGACTAGCGGGAGTTGCCACCGGGGAGCTGTTTTTT. This gives the protein CASSGLAGVATGELFF.